Presented here are 28 T cell receptor beta chains from one specimen sequenced in a study of shared clonotypes between healthy human individuals. Only in-frame clones appear in the TCRdb table, and some are missing; sequencing was by immunoSEQ multiplex PCR. Of 2 million to 2.5 million clones listed, about 92% are singletons. The sample taken for sequencing was naive CD4+ T cells from PBMCs. The subset: CD45RA+ positively selected. The receptor source for this set is a young man in good health. Some clones in this sample may be carry-over from other donors' samples.

The chain joins TRBV28 to TRBJ1-3; unclear D gene. The germline CDR1 and CDR2 sequences are MDHEN and SYDVKM. V was pared by 10 bases and J by 2 bases, with 15 bases between. The CDR3 sequence is 14 residues long. In DNA, the CDR3 is TGTGCCACAACTAAAACAGCGGCTGGAAACACCATATATTTT. It yields the protein CATTKTAAGNTIYF.

The chain has TRBV9 and TRBJ2-3; maybe TRBD2 (7 bases). V lost 1 base and J 6 bases, leaving 18 bases between the germline ends. CDR3 length equals 16 residues. Germline CDR1 SGDLS, CDR2 YYNGEE. CDR3 DNA: TGTGCCAGCAGCGTAATGGGGGCGGGAGATGCGGATACGCAGTATTTT. Its protein product is CASSVMGAGDADTQYF.

The chain links TRBV6-6 to TRBJ1-5; TRBD1 matches at 9 bases. Germline CDR1 MNHNY, CDR2 SVGAGI (reference sequence). V shed 8 bases, J shed 0 bases, and the junction held 2 bases outside the gene matches. The CDR3 is 14 residues long. As DNA, the CDR3 is TGTGCCAGCGGGGGACAGGGTAGCAATCAGCCCCAGCATTTT. This sequence encodes CASGGQGSNQPQHF.

The V call is TRBV6-5, the J call TRBJ2-7, with 7 bases matching TRBD1. Looked up from germline, CDR1 is MNHEY and CDR2 is SVGAGI. The length of the CDR3 is 14 residues. Trimming at V came to 6 bases and at J to 0 bases, leaving 5 bases not matched to a gene. This CDR3 reads CASSRQGVSYEQYF. CDR3 nucleotide sequence: TGTGCCAGCAGCCGACAGGGTGTCTCCTACGAGCAGTACTTC.

This clone has just one count. The chain has TRBV5-4 and TRBJ2-5; D gene unclear. This CDR3 region has 15 residues. Trimming took off 4 bases at V and 1 base at J, with 14 bases between the two ends. Per germline, CDR1 SGHNT and CDR2 YYREEE (reference sequence). The CDR3 loop is CASSPRGNIQETQYF. Written as DNA, the CDR3 is TGTGCCAGCAGCCCAAGAGGCAACATCCAAGAGACCCAGTACTTC.

The chain links TRBV4-2 to TRBJ1-1, with a tentative D call TRBD1 (5 bases). Trimming removed 2 bases at V and 2 bases at J, with 15 bases between. The V gene's germline CDR1 is LGHNA and CDR2 YNFKEQ. The CDR3 has 16 residues. The CDR3 DNA follows: TGTGCCAGCAGCCAACCTAACCGGGACCTCAACACTGAAGCTTTCTTT. This gives the protein CASSQPNRDLNTEAFF.

The chain joins TRBV2 to TRBJ2-3; 11 bases align to TRBD2. V lost 6 bases, J lost 1 base, and 3 bases stayed unmatched. The CDR3 extends over 15 amino acids. CDR1 and CDR2 from the germline V gene are SNHLY and FYNNEI. The chain's CDR3 is CASRVAGGGTDTQYF. The CDR3 nucleotides read TGTGCCAGCAGGGTAGCGGGAGGGGGCACAGATACGCAGTATTTT.

The rearrangement joins TRBV5-1 to TRBJ2-2; 9 positions match TRBD1. The CDR3 sequence is 16 residues long. CDR1 is SGHRS, CDR2 YFSETQ, per germline. V shed 4 bases and J 1 base; nucleotides not matched to a gene: 5. This CDR3 reads CASSPTGGGNTGELFF. The CDR3 DNA follows: TGCGCCAGCAGCCCGACAGGGGGAGGGAACACCGGGGAGCTGTTTTTT.

J is TRBJ1-4 and V is TRBV7-8; 7 bases match TRBD1. The CDR3 loop spans 15 amino acids. Germline CDR1 SGHVS, CDR2 FQNEAQ. After removal of 1 base from V and 3 bases from J, the junction contained 2 bases not matched to a gene. As DNA, the CDR3 is TGTGCCAGCAGCTTAGGGACAGGCTCTAATGAAAAACTGTTTTTT. Translating gives CASSLGTGSNEKLFF.

Comment on this clone: The sample contains more than one DNA sequence encoding this CDR3. The gene calls are TRBV7-9 and TRBJ2-7; D not resolved. The CDR3 totals 12 residues. The germline gives CDR1 SEHNR, CDR2 FQNEAQ (reference sequence). Trimming cost V 2 bases and J 4 bases, with 6 bases left between them. CDR3 region: CASSLLGYEQYF. The CDR3 region has the DNA TGTGCCAGCAGCTTATTGGGTTACGAGCAGTACTTC.

This chain uses TRBV13 with TRBJ1-4, with D maybe TRBD1 (6 bases). V gave up 0 bases and J gave up 6 bases, with 11 bases separating them. In germline, CDR1 is PRHDT, CDR2 FYEKMQ (reference sequence). The CDR3 has 15 amino acids. The chain's CDR3 is CASSLGQGRDEKLFF. CDR3 coding DNA: TGTGCCAGCAGCTTAGGACAGGGTAGGGATGAAAAACTGTTTTTT.

The chain employs TRBV29-1 and TRBJ2-5, with unresolved D. Trimming shortened V by 5 bases and J by 5 bases, and 15 bases separated the two germline ends. Per germline, CDR1 SQVTM and CDR2 ANQGSEA. The CDR3 is 13 residues long. As DNA, the CDR3 is TGCAGCGTTTCAGCCCCGTTGTCGGAGACCCAGTACTTC. Protein sequence: CSVSAPLSETQYF.

The chain recombines TRBV5-5 with TRBJ2-7; TRBD1 agrees at 8 bases. V gave up 5 bases and J gave up 6 bases; unmatched junction bases: 7. Germline CDR1 and CDR2: SGHKS and YYEKEE (reference sequence). There are 13 residues in the CDR3. The CDR3 DNA is TGTGCCAGCAGTTCCCAGGGGGCGCGCGAGCAGTACTTC. It specifies CASSSQGAREQYF.

With respect to this clone: The sample has other DNA sequences that encode this CDR3 too. The chain joins TRBV2 to TRBJ1-5; 8 bases line up with TRBD1. Unmatched junction bases numbered 5, after V lost 6 bases and J lost 4 bases. The CDR3 has 14 amino acids. Germline values: CDR1 SNHLY, CDR2 FYNNEI. CDR3 DNA: TGTGCCAGCAGCGGGACAGGCGGAAATCAGCCCCAGCATTTT. This sequence encodes CASSGTGGNQPQHF.

As concerns this clone: This specimen includes other DNA sequences encoding the same CDR3. The chain employs TRBV7-9 and TRBJ2-7; D is ambiguous. The length of the CDR3 is 12 residues. CDR1 and CDR2 from the germline V gene are SEHNR and FQNEAQ (reference sequence). Trimming cost V 1 base and J 3 bases, with 4 bases left between them. The CDR3 DNA reads TGTGCCAGCAGCTTAGGGAGCTACGAGCAGTACTTC. Translated, it gives CASSLGSYEQYF.

This chain joins TRBV5-1 and TRBJ1-1; 8 positions agree with TRBD1. This CDR3 comprises 14 residues. The V segment lost 0 bases and the J segment 6 bases; nucleotides outside the gene matches: 4. Germline V gene sequence: CDR1 SGHRS, CDR2 YFSETQ. The CDR3 protein is CASSLAPGGSEAFF. The CDR3 nucleotides read TGCGCCAGCAGCTTGGCACCAGGGGGCTCTGAAGCTTTCTTT.

The rearrangement links TRBV11-2 to TRBJ1-1; D call uncertain. The CDR3 spans 13 residues. The germline gives CDR1 SGHAT, CDR2 FQNNGV. Trimming took off 2 bases at V and 5 bases at J, with 9 bases between the two ends. The DNA of the CDR3 is TGTGCCAGCAGCTTACCGGGCCCAACTGAAGCTTTCTTT. It yields the protein CASSLPGPTEAFF.

The chain is built from TRBV19 and TRBJ2-7; 11 nucleotides match TRBD1. The CDR3 runs to 15 residues. Germline V gives CDR1 LNHDA, CDR2 SQIVND (reference sequence). The V gene end was trimmed by 3 bases and the J gene end by 6 bases; junction bases not matched to a gene: 7. CDR3 bases: TGTGCCAGTAGTATTCCTGGACAGGGGGCCATCGAGCAGTACTTC. Amino acid sequence: CASSIPGQGAIEQYF.

Remarks on this clone: Other DNA sequences in this sample translate to the same CDR3. V gene TRBV6-6 combines with J gene TRBJ2-1; 8 bases map to TRBD1. Germline V lookup: CDR1 MNHNY, CDR2 SVGAGI (reference sequence). V was clipped by 5 bases and J by 0 bases; unmatched bases: 3. The CDR3 sequence is 15 residues long. CDR3 sequence: CASSRQGSSYNEQFF. In nucleotides, the CDR3 is TGTGCCAGCAGTCGACAGGGGAGCTCCTACAATGAGCAGTTCTTC.

A word on this clone: This sample also contains other DNA sequences that code for the same CDR3. This CDR3 is CASSLGGLPDTQYF. The CDR3 DNA is TGCGCCAGCAGCTTGGGAGGACTTCCAGATACGCAGTATTTT. The gene calls are TRBV5-1 and TRBJ2-3; D may be TRBD2 (5 bases). Germline V lookup: CDR1 SGHRS, CDR2 YFSETQ. The CDR3 loop spans 14 amino acids. The V gene lost 0 bases and the J gene lost 4 bases, with 9 bases spanning the gap.

The chain uses TRBV27 and TRBJ2-4; maybe TRBD2 (5 bases). CDR1 and CDR2 from the germline V gene are MNHEY and SMNVEV (reference sequence). The CDR3 has 15 amino acids. V lost 5 bases and J 1 base, leaving 12 bases between the germline ends. As DNA, the CDR3 is TGTGCCAGCAGTCCCCTAGAGCGGGCCAAAAACATTCAGTACTTC. It encodes CASSPLERAKNIQYF.

The chain links TRBV5-8 to TRBJ2-5; D is perhaps TRBD1 or TRBD2 (5 bases each). Trimming removed 6 bases at V and 2 bases at J, with 17 bases between. Germline V gene data show CDR1 as SGHTS and CDR2 as YDEGEE. The CDR3 consists of 15 residues. CDR3 protein: CASTGTWGWQETQYF. DNA of the CDR3: TGTGCCAGCACCGGAACGTGGGGGTGGCAAGAGACCCAGTACTTC.

The chain is built from TRBV5-1 and TRBJ2-1; a possible D gene is TRBD1 (5 bases). The CDR3 consists of 15 residues. Trimming took 4 bases from V and 0 from J, leaving 11 bases between them. CDR1 is SGHRS, CDR2 YFSETQ, per germline. The CDR3 sequence: CASSPDSNSYNEQFF. CDR3 DNA sequence: TGCGCCAGCAGCCCTGACAGCAACTCCTACAATGAGCAGTTCTTC.

The chain uses TRBV6-6 and TRBJ2-7, with D possibly being TRBD1 or TRBD2 (5 bases each). The CDR3 has 15 amino acids. Germline loops: CDR1 MNHNY, CDR2 SVGAGI (reference sequence). V was trimmed by 7 bases and J by 5 bases, leaving 21 bases between them. The CDR3 DNA is TGTGCCAGCACCGCCCCCGGGGCGACGGATAACGAGCAGTACTTC. Translating it yields CASTAPGATDNEQYF.

This chain joins TRBV19 and TRBJ2-7, with TRBD2 as a possible D gene (6 bases). Germline CDR1 LNHDA, CDR2 SQIVND (reference sequence). The V end was cut by 5 bases, the J end by 0 bases, with 14 bases between. The CDR3 is made up of 15 amino acids. The CDR3 spells CASSLIAESSYEQYF. The CDR3 nucleotides read TGTGCCAGTAGTCTAATAGCGGAGAGCTCCTACGAGCAGTACTTC.

The chain is built from TRBV19 and TRBJ2-7; D perhaps matches TRBD2 (5 bases). Trimming shortened V by 2 bases and J by 0 bases, and 11 bases separated the two germline ends. Germline CDR1 reads LNHDA; CDR2 reads SQIVND (reference sequence). The CDR3 totals 15 residues. The chain's CDR3 is CASSIYALDSYEQYF. The CDR3, as DNA: TGTGCCAGTAGTATATACGCACTAGACTCCTACGAGCAGTACTTC.

The chain employs TRBV28 and TRBJ1-4; TRBD1 is a possible D gene (5 bases). Germline V gene data show CDR1 as MDHEN and CDR2 as SYDVKM. The CDR3 runs 13 residues. Trimming shortened V by 5 bases and J by 12 bases, and 16 bases separated the two germline ends. Here the CDR3 DNA reads TGTGCCAGCAGTCCCCCCGGGGCCGGCGAACTGTTTTTT. As protein: CASSPPGAGELFF. Looking up the rest from reference TRBV28 and TRBJ1-4 gives the full variable domain: DVKVTQSSRYLVKRTGEKVFLECVQDMDHENMFWYRQDPGLGLRLIYFSYDVKMKEKGDIPEGYSVSREKKERFSLILESASTNQTSMYLCASSPPGAGELFFGSGTQLSVL.

The chain has TRBV5-1 and TRBJ2-1, with no clear D. Trimming took 6 bases from V and 4 from J, leaving 17 bases between them. The CDR3 contains 15 residues. Germline V gene sequence: CDR1 SGHRS, CDR2 YFSETQ. Here the CDR3 reads CASTDPIGLYNEQFF. The CDR3 DNA reads as TGCGCCAGCACCGACCCCATAGGGCTATACAATGAGCAGTTCTTC.